One sample yielded the 5 T cell receptor beta chains listed below, sequenced in a study of regulatory T cells in long-lasting Graves disease. Time point here: persistent/refractory GD, antithyroid drugs over 5 years with positive TRAb. After RNA was extracted from PBMCs, the TCR library was made from it. Assembly of TCR beta libraries relied on iRepertoire HTBI primers together with Arm-PCR of CDR3 regions. TCRdb reprocessed the multiplex PCR reads with MiXCR, giving one entry per CDR3 protein. The sample shows almost 350,000 distinct CDR3 sequences, about 20% of them seen only once. The material sequenced was peripheral blood mononuclear cells (PBMCs), taken when the disease was refractory, from a patient treated with antithyroid drugs. Receptors originate from a female donor with Graves disease.

The V and J genes are TRBV19 and TRBJ1-5; TRBD1 matches 9 bases. In germline, CDR1 is LNHDA, CDR2 SQIVND (reference sequence). V lost 7 bases, J lost 0 bases, and 19 bases stayed unmatched. The CDR3 sequence is 20 residues long. This CDR3 reads CASTSPSGQGIRYSNQPQHF. Written as DNA, the CDR3 is TGTGCCAGTACTTCCCCGTCGGGACAGGGTATCCGATATAGCAATCAGCCCCAGCATTTT.

This clonotype was counted ten times or more. CDR3 sequence: CAWNNQGPSTEAFF. CDR3 DNA sequence: TGTGCCTGGAATAACCAGGGGCCTAGTACTGAAGCTTTCTTT. V usage is TRBV30 and J usage is TRBJ1-1; perhaps TRBD1 as D (6 bases). V gave up 4 bases and J gave up 5 bases, with 17 bases separating them. Germline V gene data show CDR1 as GTSNPN and CDR2 as SVGIG (reference sequence). There are 14 residues in the CDR3.

This clonotype was seen more than once but under ten times. This sequence joins TRBV24-1 and TRBJ2-5; 15 bases map to TRBD2. V shed 8 bases and J 3 bases; nucleotides not matched to a gene: 9. Germline-derived CDR1 and CDR2 are KGHDR and SFDVKD. This CDR3 has 17 residues. The CDR3 DNA sequence: TGTGCCACCAATTATCTCGGGACTAGCGGGAGGAAAGAGACCCAGTACTTC. Residues: CATNYLGTSGRKETQYF.

As regards this clonotype: At one of its ends the junction is not consistent with the germline gene, which may arise from a read error. V and J are TRBV7-9 and TRBJ1-1; TRBD1 might be the D (5 bases). Germline CDR1 and CDR2: SEHNR and FQNEAQ (reference sequence). CDR3 size: 12 residues. CDR3 sequence reads: CAGSRRGTEAFF. CDR3 coding DNA: TGTGCCGGCAGTCGGAGGGGCACTGAAGCTTTCTTT.

This clonotype showed up many times. The V call is TRBV6-1, the J call TRBJ1-1, with a possible D match to TRBD1 (5 bases). Germline V gene data show CDR1 as MNHNS and CDR2 as SASEGT. V shed 7 bases and J shed 4 bases, with 16 bases lying between them. The CDR3 runs to 14 residues. In DNA, the CDR3 is TGTGCCAGCACCGGGCCGGGGACGGGCACTGAAGCTTTCTTT. It encodes CASTGPGTGTEAFF.